One and the same sample provided the 29 T cell receptor beta chains below, sequenced in a study of post-analysis software for immune sequencing data. Study outcomes and limitations: Higher frequency in patients than in controls was seen for roughly 5 TRBV segments, with TRBV5-6, TRBV5-1 and TRBV20-1 among them.

Unique molecular identifiers tagged the TCR beta cDNA libraries. TCRdb itself ran the PCR reads through MiXCR, one entry per CDR3 protein. The sample shows under 650,000 distinct CDR3 sequences, 44% of them seen only once. Their cognate antigens are unknown. The sample comprised blood. Every receptor here comes from a girl aged 5 to 17 with multiple sclerosis.

With regard to this clonotype: The junction departs from germline at one end; a sequencing error may be responsible. J is TRBJ2-1 and V is TRBV12-3 or TRBV12-4, with 8 nucleotides matching TRBD2. CDR3 length: 15 residues. This CDR3 reads CASREAGVASDEQFF. The CDR3 DNA is TGTGCCAGCAGGGAAGCGGGAGTGGCCTCGGATGAACAGTTCTTC.

This clonotype occurred a few times. V and J are TRBV9 and TRBJ2-7; D is ambiguous. V dropped 4 bases and J dropped 0 bases, with 11 bases sitting between them. The CDR3 totals 14 residues. In germline, CDR1 is SGDLS, CDR2 YYNGEE. CDR3 in DNA: TGTGCCAGCAGCCCGAGACATAGCTCCTACGAGCAGTACTTC. This sequence encodes CASSPRHSSYEQYF.

This clonotype was found once. V usage is TRBV12-3 or TRBV12-4 and J usage is TRBJ1-2; 8 bases are a match to TRBD1. The CDR3 extends over 16 amino acids. The junction had 10 bases not matched to a gene; V was cut back by 3 bases and J by 4 bases. The CDR3 spells CASSLGFFGQGYGYTF. The DNA for the CDR3 is TGTGCCAGCAGTTTGGGATTCTTCGGACAGGGCTATGGCTACACCTTC.

This clonotype appeared once. The J gene is TRBJ2-3, the V gene TRBV7-8; unclear D gene. The CDR3 extends over 15 amino acids. V lost 1 base, J lost 5 bases, and 13 bases lay in between. CDR1 and CDR2 from the germline V gene are SGHVS and FQNEAQ. CDR3 nucleotide sequence: TGTGCCAGCAGCTTAGGAGATTTCGCTGTAGATACGCAGTATTTT. Amino acid sequence: CASSLGDFAVDTQYF.

The rearrangement uses TRBV30 and TRBJ2-7; 9 bases are a match to TRBD2. The V gene's germline CDR1 is GTSNPN and CDR2 SVGIG (reference sequence). The ends lost 1 base at V and 3 bases at J; junction bases unmatched: 4. CDR3 length equals 14 residues. CDR3 loop: CAWSGIAGVYEQYF. In DNA form, the CDR3 reads TGTGCCTGGAGTGGGATAGCGGGAGTCTACGAGCAGTACTTC.

This clonotype appeared once. V gene TRBV5-1 combines with J gene TRBJ2-7; unclear D gene. The V end was cut by 2 bases, the J end by 5 bases, with 14 bases between. Germline CDR1 and CDR2: SGHRS and YFSETQ. The CDR3 sequence is 14 residues long. The chain's CDR3 is CASSFQRSPHEQYF. DNA of the CDR3: TGCGCCAGCAGCTTCCAGCGCTCCCCCCACGAGCAGTACTTC.

This chain links TRBV29-1 with TRBJ1-3; D is perhaps TRBD1 (5 bases). This CDR3 is built from 14 residues. CDR1 and CDR2 (germline): SQVTM, ANQGSEA. Trimming left V 7 bases short and J 0 bases short, with 13 bases between. The CDR3 spells CSALKGISGNTIYF. DNA for the CDR3: TGCAGCGCTCTGAAGGGGATCTCTGGAAACACCATATATTTT.

The chain joins TRBV20-1 to TRBJ2-3; perhaps TRBD2 as D (7 bases). The V end lost 3 bases, the J end lost 0 bases, and 13 bases lay between the germline ends. The CDR3 contains 15 residues. Germline V gene sequence: CDR1 DFQATT, CDR2 SNEGSKA (reference sequence). As DNA, the CDR3 is TGCAGTGCTAGGGGCGGGGGCCCAAGCACAGATACGCAGTATTTT. Translation gives CSARGGGPSTDTQYF.

J is TRBJ2-7 and V is TRBV10-3, with TRBD1 identical over 12 bases. The CDR3 is 15 amino acids. J was trimmed by 3 bases and V by 6 bases; bases with no gene match: 6. Germline CDR1 is ENHRY and CDR2 is SYGVKD. The CDR3 DNA reads TGTGCCATCAGCCCCGGGACAGGGGGCGTCTACGAGCAGTACTTC. Translated, it gives CAISPGTGGVYEQYF.

The V and J genes are TRBV6-6 and TRBJ2-7, with D maybe TRBD2 (7 bases). The CDR3 length is 14 residues. Trimming took 5 bases from V and 7 from J, leaving 18 bases between them. Germline CDR1 is MNHNY and CDR2 is SVGAGI (reference sequence). CDR3 nucleotides: TGTGCCAGCAGTCCTCCCGGGGGGCGGCTGGAGCAGTACTTC. Protein product: CASSPPGGRLEQYF.

The chain carries TRBV4-1 and TRBJ2-7, with TRBD2 identical over 7 bases. The V gene's germline CDR1 is MGHRA and CDR2 YSYEKL. The CDR3 has 17 residues. V dropped 0 bases and J dropped 2; count of bases not matched to a gene: 10. CDR3 loop: CASSQDLPGGSPYEQYF. The CDR3 nucleotides read TGCGCCAGCAGCCAAGATCTCCCCGGGGGGTCCCCCTACGAGCAGTACTTC.

The chain has TRBV7-2 and TRBJ1-2; 9 nucleotides line up with TRBD1. With 5 bases clipped from V and 8 bases from J, the junction kept 9 bases outside the gene matches. CDR1 is SGHTA and CDR2 is FQGNSA in the germline V gene. The CDR3 is 14 amino acids. As DNA, the CDR3 is TGTGCCAGCAGCCCACAACAGGGGGCCGGAGGCTACACCTTC. This sequence encodes CASSPQQGAGGYTF.

About this clonotype itself: A read error may produce the germline difference seen at one junction end. The chain joins TRBV7-8 to TRBJ2-1; 10 bases match TRBD2. The germline CDR1 and CDR2 sequences are SGHVS and FQNEAQ. This CDR3 comprises 15 residues. CDR3 protein: CASSLAGVDSGEQFF. The DNA for the CDR3 is TGTGCCAGCAGCCTAGCGGGAGTAGACAGCGGTGAGCAGTTCTTC. The full variable domain, completed using reference TRBV7-8 and TRBJ2-1, is GAGVSQSPRYKVAKRGQDVALRCDPISGHVSLFWYQQALGQGPEFLTYFQNEAQLDKSGLPSDRFFAERPEGSVSTLKIQRTQQEDSAVYLCASSLAGVDSGEQFFGPGTRLTVL.

This clonotype was recorded only once. The chain couples TRBV27 to TRBJ2-7, with 8 bases fitting TRBD1. The J call may be incorrect, as the DNA end agrees better with TRBJ2-4. Germline V CDR1 and CDR2: MNHEY, SMNVEV (reference sequence). This CDR3 spans 15 amino acids. The CDR3 loop is CASSFGQGAKNIQYF. DNA of the CDR3: TGTGCCAGCAGTTTCGGACAGGGCGCCAAAAACATTCAGTACTTC.

This rearrangement joins TRBV7-2 to TRBJ2-5, with a weak D call TRBD2 (5 bases). Germline V gene lookup returns CDR1 SGHTA and CDR2 FQGNSA. The V and J ends lost 2 bases and 5 bases respectively, with 12 bases between them. CDR3 length equals 14 residues. The CDR3 spells CASSLRGLGETQYF. The CDR3 DNA is TGTGCCAGCAGCTTACGGGGTTTGGGGGAGACCCAGTACTTC.

The chain has TRBV18 and TRBJ1-1, with 10 bases fitting TRBD1. The V gene end was trimmed by 7 bases and the J gene end by 0 bases; junction bases not matched to a gene: 8. In germline, CDR1 is KGHSH, CDR2 LQKENI. CDR3 length: 16 residues. The CDR3 region has the DNA TGTGCCAGCTTACCGGGGACAGGGGCCCTGAACACTGAAGCTTTCTTT. It translates to CASLPGTGALNTEAFF.

This clonotype was detected ten times or more. This chain joins TRBV7-9 and TRBJ2-1; the match to TRBD2 covers 12 bases. J was trimmed by 2 bases and V by 5 bases; bases with no gene match: 4. The germline V gene has CDR1 SEHNR and CDR2 FQNEAQ (reference sequence). The CDR3 sequence is 16 residues long. The DNA of the CDR3 is TGTGCCAGCAGCCCTGGGACTAGCGGGCCCTACAATGAGCAGTTCTTC. Translating gives CASSPGTSGPYNEQFF.

This clonotype appeared a few times. This chain uses TRBV10-3 with TRBJ2-3; D is perhaps TRBD1 (6 bases). This CDR3 spans 16 amino acids. V lost 3 bases and J 0 bases, leaving 13 bases between the germline ends. CDR1 and CDR2 (germline): ENHRY, SYGVKD. Here the CDR3 reads CAISEKGHLSTDTQYF. In DNA form, the CDR3 reads TGTGCCATCAGTGAAAAGGGACATCTAAGCACAGATACGCAGTATTTT.

The rearrangement links TRBV7-4 to TRBJ1-5; the D gene is possibly TRBD1 (6 bases). The V and J ends lost 2 bases and 2 bases respectively, with 16 bases between them. The CDR3 covers 17 residues. From germline, CDR1 is SGHVT and CDR2 SQSDAQ. CDR3 sequence: CASSLFRGLPCNQPQHF. The CDR3 DNA reads TGTGCCAGCAGCTTATTCCGGGGGCTTCCTTGCAATCAGCCCCAGCATTTT.

This chain connects TRBV6-6 to TRBJ1-1, with D unresolved. Germline V gene sequence: CDR1 MNHNY, CDR2 SVGAGI (reference sequence). Between the trimmed V and J ends, which lost 0 bases and 1 base, there was a span of 12 bases. The length of the CDR3 is 16 residues. The CDR3 DNA follows: TGTGCCAGCAGTTACTCGACCCCCAAGGCGAACACTGAAGCTTTCTTT. Translating gives CASSYSTPKANTEAFF.

CDR3 region: CASSRGEFNSPLHF. In nucleotides, the CDR3 is TGTGCCAGCAGCCGGGGGGAATTTAATTCACCCCTCCACTTT. This chain uses TRBV9 with TRBJ1-6; D possibly corresponds to TRBD1 (5 bases). The CDR3 length is 14 residues. V was cut by 4 bases and J by 6 bases, with 11 bases left in between. CDR1 and CDR2 from the germline V gene are SGDLS and YYNGEE.

This clonotype appeared a few times. With a much larger clone just one base away, this may be a read error. The chain joins TRBV12-3 or TRBV12-4 to TRBJ1-2, with TRBD1 matching over 8 bases. The length of the CDR3 is 13 residues. Losses at the gene ends were 4 bases for V and 2 bases for J; bases not matched to a gene: 0. CDR3 loop: CASSWTGNYGYTF. CDR3 bases: TGTGCCAGCAGTTGGACAGGGAACTATGGCTACACCTTC.

This clonotype was seen a handful of times. This chain connects TRBV28 to TRBJ2-3, with 11 bases fitting TRBD1. This CDR3 has 15 residues. V shed 4 bases and J 5 bases; nucleotides not matched to a gene: 5. CDR1 and CDR2 from the germline V gene are MDHEN and SYDVKM. The CDR3 sequence: CASSSPGQGVDTQYF. The CDR3, as DNA: TGTGCCAGCAGTTCGCCGGGACAGGGGGTAGATACGCAGTATTTT.

This sequence joins TRBV7-3 and TRBJ2-5; 8 bases align to TRBD2. Germline lookup yields CDR1 SGHTA and CDR2 FQGTGA. Trimming removed 4 bases from V and 5 bases from J; junction bases left unmatched: 6. The CDR3 runs 14 residues. CDR3 DNA sequence: TGTGCCAGCAGCTCCCCACTAGCGGATGAGACCCAGTACTTC. It encodes CASSSPLADETQYF.

This rearrangement joins TRBV20-1 to TRBJ2-1; D not resolved. V lost 6 bases and J lost 7, with 16 bases in between. This CDR3 contains 13 residues. Germline values: CDR1 DFQATT, CDR2 SNEGSKA (reference sequence). The CDR3 DNA reads TGCAGTGCCCCCCAGGCGCTGGGTAATGAGCAGTTCTTC. It is translated as CSAPQALGNEQFF.

This chain links TRBV12-3 or TRBV12-4 with TRBJ1-1; the match to TRBD1 covers 8 bases. Germline trimming cut 6 bases from V and 0 bases from J; bases unmatched to any gene: 6. The CDR3 is made up of 15 amino acids. CDR3 coding DNA: TGTGCCAGCAGCACCCGACAGGGGATGAACACTGAAGCTTTCTTT. Its protein product is CASSTRQGMNTEAFF.

This clonotype came up once. This sequence joins TRBV12-3 or TRBV12-4 and TRBJ2-3; no clear D gene. The CDR3 length is 13 residues. V dropped 0 bases and J dropped 6 bases, with 7 bases sitting between them. CDR3 residues: CASSLAAFDTQYF. CDR3 DNA: TGTGCCAGCAGTTTAGCCGCCTTTGATACGCAGTATTTT.

V and J are TRBV20-1 and TRBJ2-5; 8 nucleotides match TRBD1. Germline trimming cut 5 bases from V and 5 bases from J; bases unmatched to any gene: 13. Germline V gene sequence: CDR1 DFQATT, CDR2 SNEGSKA (reference sequence). The CDR3 is 15 residues long. As DNA, the CDR3 is TGCAGTGCTTGCTACGGACAGGGCGTTGGTGAGACCCAGTACTTC. It is translated as CSACYGQGVGETQYF.

J is TRBJ1-1 and V is TRBV6-5; 11 bases line up with TRBD1. The germline gives CDR1 MNHEY, CDR2 SVGAGI. The CDR3 spans 16 residues. V shed 2 bases and J 1 base; nucleotides not matched to a gene: 3. The CDR3 reads CASSYGGQGENTEAFF. Here the CDR3 DNA reads TGTGCCAGCAGTTACGGGGGACAGGGGGAGAACACTGAAGCTTTCTTT.